This TCR beta chain was observed in a study of cytomegalovirus exposure and HLA in healthy donors. This clone came up a few times. Its antigen is not known. 13 Jbeta primers and 60 Vbeta primers were used for the PCR. TCRdb's copy holds only in-frame clones and misses some; the assay was immunoSEQ multiplex PCR. The table records 130,000 or so clones, about 86% of them present only once. Findings and limits, study-wide: Analysis was carried out at a later point, and it linked a missense DCLRE1C variant to TCR beta V- and J-gene trimming. Despite most TCR sequences being rare, some public TCRs occurred in many donors. Productive rates of about 90% or about 30% were seen for most TCR beta V segments in an earlier analysis.

Germline loops: CDR1 SGHRS, CDR2 YFSETQ. There are 13 residues in the CDR3. The germline V and J ends were trimmed by 0 bases and 1 base, with 4 bases remaining between them. The rearrangement uses TRBV5-1 and TRBJ1-1; D is unresolved. The clonotype was recovered from a woman aged 40 to 50 in good health and CMV-seronegative. Sequencing was performed on PBMCs. As DNA, the CDR3 is TGCGCCAGCAGCTTGGACAGGAACACTGAAGCTTTCTTT. Translated: CASSLDRNTEAFF.